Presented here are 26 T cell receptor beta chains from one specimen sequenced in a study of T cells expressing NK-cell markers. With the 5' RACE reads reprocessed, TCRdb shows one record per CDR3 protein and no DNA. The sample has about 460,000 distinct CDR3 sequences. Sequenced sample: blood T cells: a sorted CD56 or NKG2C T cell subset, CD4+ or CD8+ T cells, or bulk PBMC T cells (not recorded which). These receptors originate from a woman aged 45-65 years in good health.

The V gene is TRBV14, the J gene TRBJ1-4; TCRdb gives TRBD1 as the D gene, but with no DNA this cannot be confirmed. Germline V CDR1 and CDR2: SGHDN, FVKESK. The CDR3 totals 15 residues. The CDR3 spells CASSPPGSTNEKLFF.

CDR3 region: CASSIGTANTEAFF. The V call is TRBV19, the J call TRBJ1-1; the D gene TCRdb calls, TRBD1, cannot be checked with no DNA. CDR1 LNHDA and CDR2 SQIVND come from the germline V gene (reference sequence). This CDR3 contains 14 residues.

The CDR3: CASSLWTWDRGYNEQFF. The J gene is TRBJ2-1, the V gene TRBV5-1; TCRdb's D call, TRBD1, is unchecked because there is no DNA. The CDR3 has 17 residues. CDR1 is SGHRS, CDR2 YFSETQ, per germline.

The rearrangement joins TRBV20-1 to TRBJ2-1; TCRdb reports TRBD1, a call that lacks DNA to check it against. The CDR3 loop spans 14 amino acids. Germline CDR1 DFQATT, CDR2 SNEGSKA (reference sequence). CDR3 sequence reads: CSVPRVRTGSEQFF.

CDR3 in amino acids: CSAGTSGSWRSYNEQFF. The chain recombines TRBV29-1 with TRBJ2-1; TCRdb reports TRBD2, a call that lacks DNA to check it against. CDR1 and CDR2 from the germline V gene are SQVTM and ANQGSEA. CDR3 length equals 17 residues.

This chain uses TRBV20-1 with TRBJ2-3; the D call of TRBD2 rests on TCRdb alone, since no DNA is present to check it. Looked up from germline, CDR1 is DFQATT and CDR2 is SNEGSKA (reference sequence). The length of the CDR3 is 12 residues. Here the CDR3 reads CSAGRVGDTQYF.

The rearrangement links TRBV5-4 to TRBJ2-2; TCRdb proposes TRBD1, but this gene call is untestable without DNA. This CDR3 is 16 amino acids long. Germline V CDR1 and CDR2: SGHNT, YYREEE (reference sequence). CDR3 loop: CASNHGGIRGTGELFF.

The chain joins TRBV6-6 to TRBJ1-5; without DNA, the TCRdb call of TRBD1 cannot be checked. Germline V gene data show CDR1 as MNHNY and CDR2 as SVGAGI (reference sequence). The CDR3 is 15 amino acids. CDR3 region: CASRKVTTGVQPQHF.

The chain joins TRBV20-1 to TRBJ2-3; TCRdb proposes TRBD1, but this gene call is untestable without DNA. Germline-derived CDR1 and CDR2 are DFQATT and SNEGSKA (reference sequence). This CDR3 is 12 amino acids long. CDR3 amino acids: CSASALGDTQYF.

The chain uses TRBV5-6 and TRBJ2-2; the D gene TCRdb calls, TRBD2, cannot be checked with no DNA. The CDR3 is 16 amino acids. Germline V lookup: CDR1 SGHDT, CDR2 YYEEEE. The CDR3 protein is CASSLVAGGTTGELFF.

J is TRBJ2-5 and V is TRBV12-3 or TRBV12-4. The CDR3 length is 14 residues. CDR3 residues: CASSLRTDRRTQYF.

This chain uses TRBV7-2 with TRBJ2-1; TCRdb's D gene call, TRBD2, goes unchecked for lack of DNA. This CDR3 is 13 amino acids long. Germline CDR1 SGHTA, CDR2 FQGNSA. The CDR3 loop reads CASSLGGLNEQFF. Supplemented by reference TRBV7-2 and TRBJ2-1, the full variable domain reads GAGVSQSPSNKVTEKGKDVELRCDPISGHTALYWYRQSLGQGLEFLIYFQGNSAPDKSGLPSDRFSAERTGGSVSTLTIQRTQQEDSAVYLCASSLGGLNEQFFGPGTRLTVL.

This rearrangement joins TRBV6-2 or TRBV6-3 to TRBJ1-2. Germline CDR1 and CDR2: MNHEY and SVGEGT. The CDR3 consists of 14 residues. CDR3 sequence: CASSYAGANYGYTF.

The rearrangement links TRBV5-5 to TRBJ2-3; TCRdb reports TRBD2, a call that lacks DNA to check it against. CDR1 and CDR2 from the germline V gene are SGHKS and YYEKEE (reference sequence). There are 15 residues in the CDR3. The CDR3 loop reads CASSFIGSITDTQYF.

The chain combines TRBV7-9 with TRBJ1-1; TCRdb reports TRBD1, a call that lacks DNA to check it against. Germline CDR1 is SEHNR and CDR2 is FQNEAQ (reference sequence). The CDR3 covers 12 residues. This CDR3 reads CASSRGGHEAFF. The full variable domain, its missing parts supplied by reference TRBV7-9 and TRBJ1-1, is DTGVSQNPRHKITKRGQNVTFRCDPISEHNRLYWYRQTLGQGPEFLTYFQNEAQLEKSRLLSDRFSAERPKGSFSTLEIQRTEQGDSAMYLCASSRGGHEAFFGQGTRLTVV.

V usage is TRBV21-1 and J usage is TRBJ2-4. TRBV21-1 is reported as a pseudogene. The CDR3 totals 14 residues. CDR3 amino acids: CAAIGLLAKNIQYF.

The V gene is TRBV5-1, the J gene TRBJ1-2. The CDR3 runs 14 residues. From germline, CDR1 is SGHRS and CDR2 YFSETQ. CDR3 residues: CASSLDRALEGYTF.

CDR3: CSVPTGPINYGYTF. The genes are TRBV29-1 and TRBJ1-2. This CDR3 spans 14 amino acids. Germline V lookup: CDR1 SQVTM, CDR2 ANQGSEA.

This chain's CDR3 is CASSLPIESQTQYF. The chain recombines TRBV4-1 with TRBJ2-5. Per germline, CDR1 MGHRA and CDR2 YSYEKL. The CDR3 runs 14 residues.

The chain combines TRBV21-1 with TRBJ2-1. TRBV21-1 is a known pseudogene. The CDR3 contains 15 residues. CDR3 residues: CASIWCTSSYNEQFF.

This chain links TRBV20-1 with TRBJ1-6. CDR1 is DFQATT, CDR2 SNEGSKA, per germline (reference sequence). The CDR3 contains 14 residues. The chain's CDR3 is CSARDPTWSSPLHF.

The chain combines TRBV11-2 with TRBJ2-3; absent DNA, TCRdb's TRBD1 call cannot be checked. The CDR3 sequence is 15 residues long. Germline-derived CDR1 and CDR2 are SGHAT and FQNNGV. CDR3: CASSGTIPSTDTQYF.

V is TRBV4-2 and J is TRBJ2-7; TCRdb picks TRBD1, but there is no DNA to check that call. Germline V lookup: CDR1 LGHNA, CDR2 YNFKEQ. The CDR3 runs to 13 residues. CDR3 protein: CASRKTGGDEQYF.

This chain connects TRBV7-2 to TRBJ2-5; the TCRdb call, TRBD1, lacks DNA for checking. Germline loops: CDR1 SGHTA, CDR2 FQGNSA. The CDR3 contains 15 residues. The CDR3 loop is CASRRDRGVQETQYF.

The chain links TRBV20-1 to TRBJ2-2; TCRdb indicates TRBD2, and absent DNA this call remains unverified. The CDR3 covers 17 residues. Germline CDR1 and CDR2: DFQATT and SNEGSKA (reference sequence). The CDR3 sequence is CSALNRDPGLANGELFF.

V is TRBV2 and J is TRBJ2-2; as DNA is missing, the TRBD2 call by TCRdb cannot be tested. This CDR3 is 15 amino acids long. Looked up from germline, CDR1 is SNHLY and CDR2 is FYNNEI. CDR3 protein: CASSEWAGANGELFF.